The rows below give T cell receptor beta chains drawn from one sample of a study of beta chain features in type 1 diabetes. The method was immunoSEQ multiplex PCR; TCRdb's version includes in-frame clones alone and lacks a portion of them. This table has about 220,000 clones, under 13% appearing once. Sequenced sample: central memory CD4+ T cells from blood. All receptors come from a man younger than 35 in good health. Both conserved end residues are part of each CDR3.

V gene	CDR3 length	J gene	CDR3 protein
TRBV7-2	14	TRBJ2-3	CASSLATGVDTQYF
TRBV13	14	TRBJ2-7	CASSLVGITYEQYF
TRBV7-6	15	TRBJ2-3	CASSLQAWGTDTQYF
TRBV14	15	TRBJ2-5	CASSQDTSGRETQYF
TRBV7-2	15	TRBJ2-7	CASSLVSGSSYEQYF
TRBV28	16	TRBJ2-3	CASSNGQGVGADTQYF
TRBV6-6	15	TRBJ2-5	CASRLNGGPQETQYF
TRBV30	13	TRBJ1-4	CARVGRTNEKLFF
TRBV5-1	16	TRBJ2-7	CASSLGTMLASYEQYF
TRBV29-1	15	TRBJ2-7	CSVLKLRGSSYEQYF
TRBV29-1	13	TRBJ1-5	CSVAGGGNQPQHF
TRBV7-2	15	TRBJ1-5	CASSFSVGSNQPQHF
TRBV7-9	18	TRBJ2-1	CASSTPPGTGGGYNEQFF
TRBV29-1	13	TRBJ2-3	CSASPSYTDTQYF
TRBV5-1	14	TRBJ2-2	CASSGQGHTGELFF
TRBV28	15	TRBJ2-7	CASSPRTPAAYEQYF
TRBV30	16	TRBJ2-5	CAWSVLGAGGRETQYF
TRBV7-3	16	TRBJ2-1	CASSPSKGGVGNEQFF
TRBV5-1	15	TRBJ2-5	CASSAGLAEQETQYF
TRBV11-2	15	TRBJ2-1	CASSLLPAGVNEQFF
TRBV28	12	TRBJ1-3	CASSLGENTIYF
TRBV29-1	13	TRBJ2-7	CSVTIHGGYEQYF
TRBV29-1	13	TRBJ2-5	CSVTGGAGETQYF
TRBV7-6	16	TRBJ2-3	CASSSGLAGDTDTQYF
TRBV9	16	TRBJ2-2	CASSVTQSGNTGELFF
TRBV18	11	TRBJ2-7	CASSPDNEQYF
TRBV6-1	14	TRBJ2-7	CASRGLAGVHEQYF
TRBV4-3	16	TRBJ2-7	CASSQERGQGIYEQYF
TRBV7-9	15	TRBJ2-7	CASSLDILAEYEQYF
TRBV7-9	14	TRBJ1-4	CASSVPGQGEKLFF
TRBV15	15	TRBJ1-4	CATSRDLGWDEKLFF
TRBV11-2	15	TRBJ2-5	CASSLVPWSQETQYF
TRBV9	16	TRBJ2-1	CASSVVMSPGYNEQFF
TRBV27	16	TRBJ2-1	CASRRGLAGAYNEQFF
TRBV14	16	TRBJ2-5	CASSQETSEYQETQYF
TRBV7-2	13	TRBJ2-5	CASSFYQGETQYF
TRBV7-8	12	TRBJ2-7	CASSALRHEQYF
TRBV7-2	14	TRBJ2-3	CASSLSTSTDTQYF
TRBV2	13	TRBJ1-2	CASSEGGNYGYTF
TRBV13	16	TRBJ2-1	CASSHLTIPLGHEQFF
TRBV28	13	TRBJ1-4	CASSPGQFEKLFF
TRBV28	12	TRBJ1-2	CASSPRWGGYTF
TRBV7-2	15	TRBJ2-7	CASSLGQGMGLEQYF
TRBV6-1	16	TRBJ2-1	CASSVGLADSYNEQFF
TRBV10-3	15	TRBJ2-7	CAISRTSGIEYEQYF
TRBV9	13	TRBJ2-1	CASSGESNNEQFF
TRBV28	14	TRBJ1-4	CASSSTGLEEKLFF